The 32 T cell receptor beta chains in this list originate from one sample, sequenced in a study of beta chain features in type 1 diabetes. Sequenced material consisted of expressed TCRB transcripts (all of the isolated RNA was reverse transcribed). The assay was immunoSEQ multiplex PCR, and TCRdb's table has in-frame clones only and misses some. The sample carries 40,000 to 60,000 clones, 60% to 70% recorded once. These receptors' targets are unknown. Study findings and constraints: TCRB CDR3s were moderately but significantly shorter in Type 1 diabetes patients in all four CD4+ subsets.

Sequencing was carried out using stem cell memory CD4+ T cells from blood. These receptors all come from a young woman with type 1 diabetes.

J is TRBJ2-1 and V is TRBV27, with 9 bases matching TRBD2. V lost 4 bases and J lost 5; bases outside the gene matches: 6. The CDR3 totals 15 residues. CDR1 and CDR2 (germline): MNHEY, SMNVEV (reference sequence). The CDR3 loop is CASSYPGLANNEQFF. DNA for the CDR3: TGTGCCAGCAGTTATCCGGGACTAGCCAACAATGAGCAGTTCTTC.

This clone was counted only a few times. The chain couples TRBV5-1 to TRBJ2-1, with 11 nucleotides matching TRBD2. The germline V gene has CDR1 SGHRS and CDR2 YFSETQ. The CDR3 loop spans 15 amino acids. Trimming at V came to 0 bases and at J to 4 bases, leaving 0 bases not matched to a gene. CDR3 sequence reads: CASSLGLAGYNEQFF. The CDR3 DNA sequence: TGCGCCAGCAGCTTGGGACTAGCGGGGTACAATGAGCAGTTCTTC.

The CDR3 DNA sequence: TGTGCCAGCAGCTTAATGGGGCGCCAGCATTTT. Translation gives CASSLMGRQHF. This chain uses TRBV7-2 with TRBJ1-5; weak D call: TRBD1 (5 bases). There are 11 residues in the CDR3. The V end was cut by 2 bases, the J end by 12 bases, with 8 bases between. The germline V gene has CDR1 SGHTA and CDR2 FQGNSA.

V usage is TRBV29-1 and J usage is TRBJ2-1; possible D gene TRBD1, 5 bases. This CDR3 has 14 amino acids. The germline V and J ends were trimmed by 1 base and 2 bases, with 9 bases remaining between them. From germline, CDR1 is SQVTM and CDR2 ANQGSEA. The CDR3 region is CSVEAGATYNEQFF. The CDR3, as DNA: TGCAGCGTTGAAGCTGGGGCGACCTACAATGAGCAGTTCTTC.

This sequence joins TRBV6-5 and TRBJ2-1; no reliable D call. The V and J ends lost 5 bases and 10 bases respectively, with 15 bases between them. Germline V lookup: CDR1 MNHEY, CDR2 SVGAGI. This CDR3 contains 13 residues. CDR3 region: CASSTPVIGEQFF. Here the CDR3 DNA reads TGTGCCAGCAGTACCCCAGTAATCGGGGAGCAGTTCTTC.

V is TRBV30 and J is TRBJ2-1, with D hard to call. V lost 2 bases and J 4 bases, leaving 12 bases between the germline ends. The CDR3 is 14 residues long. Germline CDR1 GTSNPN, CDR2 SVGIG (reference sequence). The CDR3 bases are TGTGCCTGGAGTCCGAGACTCCCATACAATGAGCAGTTCTTC. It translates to CAWSPRLPYNEQFF.

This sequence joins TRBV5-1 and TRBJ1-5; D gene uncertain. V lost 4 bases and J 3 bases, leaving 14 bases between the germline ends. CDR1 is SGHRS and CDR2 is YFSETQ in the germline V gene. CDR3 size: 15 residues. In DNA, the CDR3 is TGCGCCAGCAGCCCGACACCGGGGAACAATCAGCCCCAGCATTTT. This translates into CASSPTPGNNQPQHF.

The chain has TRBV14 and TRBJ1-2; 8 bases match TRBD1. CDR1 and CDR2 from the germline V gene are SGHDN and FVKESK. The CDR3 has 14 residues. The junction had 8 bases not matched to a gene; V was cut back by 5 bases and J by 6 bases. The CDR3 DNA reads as TGTGCCAGCAGCTATGGACAGGGTAGAGATGGCTACACCTTC. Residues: CASSYGQGRDGYTF.

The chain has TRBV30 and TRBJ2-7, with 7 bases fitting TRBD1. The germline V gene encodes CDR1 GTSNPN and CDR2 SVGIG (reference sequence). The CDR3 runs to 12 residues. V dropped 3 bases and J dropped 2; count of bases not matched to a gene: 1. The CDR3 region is CAWSGTAYEQYF. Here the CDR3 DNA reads TGTGCCTGGAGCGGGACAGCCTACGAGCAGTACTTC.

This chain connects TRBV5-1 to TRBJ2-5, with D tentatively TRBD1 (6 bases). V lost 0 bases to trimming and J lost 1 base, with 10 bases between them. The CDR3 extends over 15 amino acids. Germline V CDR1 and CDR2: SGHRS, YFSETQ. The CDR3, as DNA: TGCGCCAGCAGCTTGGTGGAACAGGGCCAAGAGACCCAGTACTTC. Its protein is CASSLVEQGQETQYF.

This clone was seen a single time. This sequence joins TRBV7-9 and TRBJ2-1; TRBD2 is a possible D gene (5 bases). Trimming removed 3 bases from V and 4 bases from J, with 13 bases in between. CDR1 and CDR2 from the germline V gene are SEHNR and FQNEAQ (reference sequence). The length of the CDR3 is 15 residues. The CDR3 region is CASSLDSVTYNEQFF. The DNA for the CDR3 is TGTGCCAGCAGCTTGGACTCGGTTACGTACAATGAGCAGTTCTTC.

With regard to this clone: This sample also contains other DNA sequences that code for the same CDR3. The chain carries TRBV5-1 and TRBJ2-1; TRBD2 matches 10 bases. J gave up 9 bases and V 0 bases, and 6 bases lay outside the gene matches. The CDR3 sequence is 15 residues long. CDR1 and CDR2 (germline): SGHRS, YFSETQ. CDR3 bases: TGCGCCAGCAGCTTGGGGCTAGCGGGAGTTGGTGAGCAGTTCTTC. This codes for CASSLGLAGVGEQFF.

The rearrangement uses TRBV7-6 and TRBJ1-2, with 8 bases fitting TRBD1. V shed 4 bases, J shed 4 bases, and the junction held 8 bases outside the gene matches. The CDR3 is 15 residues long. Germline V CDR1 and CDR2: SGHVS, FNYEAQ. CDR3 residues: CASSSSDRDAYGYTF. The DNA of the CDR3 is TGTGCCAGCAGCTCGTCGGACAGGGACGCCTATGGCTACACCTTC.

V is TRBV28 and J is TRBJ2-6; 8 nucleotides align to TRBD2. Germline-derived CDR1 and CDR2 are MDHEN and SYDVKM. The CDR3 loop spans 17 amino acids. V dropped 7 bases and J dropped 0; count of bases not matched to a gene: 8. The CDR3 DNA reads TGTGCCAGCACGGGAGGGCAGAGCTTCTCTGGGGCCAACGTCCTGACTTTC. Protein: CASTGGQSFSGANVLTF. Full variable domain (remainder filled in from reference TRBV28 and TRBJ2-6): DVKVTQSSRYLVKRTGEKVFLECVQDMDHENMFWYRQDPGLGLRLIYFSYDVKMKEKGDIPEGYSVSREKKERFSLILESASTNQTSMYLCASTGGQSFSGANVLTFGAGSRLTVL.

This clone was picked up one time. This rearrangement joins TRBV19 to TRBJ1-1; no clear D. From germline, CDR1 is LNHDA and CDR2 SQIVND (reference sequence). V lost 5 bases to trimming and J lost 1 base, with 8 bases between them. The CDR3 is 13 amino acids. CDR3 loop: CASSVRRNTEAFF. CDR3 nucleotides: TGTGCCAGTAGTGTCCGGAGGAACACTGAAGCTTTCTTT.

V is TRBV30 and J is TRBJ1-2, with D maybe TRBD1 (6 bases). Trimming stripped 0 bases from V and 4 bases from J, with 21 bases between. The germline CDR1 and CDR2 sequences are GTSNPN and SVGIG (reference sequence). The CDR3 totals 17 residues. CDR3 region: CAWSVSFGQLLLYGYTF. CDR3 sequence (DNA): TGTGCCTGGAGTGTATCCTTCGGACAGCTGCTACTCTATGGCTACACCTTC. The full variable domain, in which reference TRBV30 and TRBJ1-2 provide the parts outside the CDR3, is SQTIHQWPATLVQPVGSPLSLECTVEGTSNPNLYWYRQAAGRGLQLLFYSVGIGQISSEVPQNLSASRPQDRQFILSSKKLLLSDSGFYLCAWSVSFGQLLLYGYTFGSGTRLTVV.

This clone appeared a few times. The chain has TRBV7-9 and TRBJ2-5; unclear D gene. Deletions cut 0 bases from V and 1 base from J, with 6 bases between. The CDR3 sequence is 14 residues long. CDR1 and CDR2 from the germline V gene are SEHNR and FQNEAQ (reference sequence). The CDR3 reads CASSLAASQETQYF. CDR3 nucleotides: TGTGCCAGCAGCTTAGCGGCTAGCCAAGAGACCCAGTACTTC.

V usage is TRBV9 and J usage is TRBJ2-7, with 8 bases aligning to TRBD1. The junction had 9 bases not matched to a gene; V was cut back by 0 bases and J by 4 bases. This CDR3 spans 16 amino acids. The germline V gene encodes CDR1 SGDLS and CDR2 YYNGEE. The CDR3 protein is CASSVGSGRGQYEQYF. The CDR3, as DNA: TGTGCCAGCAGCGTAGGATCGGGCAGGGGGCAATACGAGCAGTACTTC.

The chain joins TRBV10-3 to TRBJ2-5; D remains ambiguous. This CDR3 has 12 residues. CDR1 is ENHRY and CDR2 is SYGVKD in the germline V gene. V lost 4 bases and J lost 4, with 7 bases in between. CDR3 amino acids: CAISGPVETQYF. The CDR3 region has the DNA TGTGCCATCAGTGGTCCCGTAGAGACCCAGTACTTC.

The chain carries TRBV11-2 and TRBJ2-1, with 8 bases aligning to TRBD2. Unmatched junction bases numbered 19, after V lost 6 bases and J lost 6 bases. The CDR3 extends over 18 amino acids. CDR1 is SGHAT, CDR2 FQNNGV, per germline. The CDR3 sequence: CASRIIAGWRDTINEQFF. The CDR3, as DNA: TGTGCCAGCAGGATAATAGCGGGATGGAGGGACACAATCAATGAGCAGTTCTTC.

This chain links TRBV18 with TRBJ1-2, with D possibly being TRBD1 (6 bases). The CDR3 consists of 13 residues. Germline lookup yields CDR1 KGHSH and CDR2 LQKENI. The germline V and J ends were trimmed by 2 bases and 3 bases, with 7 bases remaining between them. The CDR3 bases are TGTGCCAGCTCACCAGGACAGCACTATGGCTACACCTTC. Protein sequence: CASSPGQHYGYTF.

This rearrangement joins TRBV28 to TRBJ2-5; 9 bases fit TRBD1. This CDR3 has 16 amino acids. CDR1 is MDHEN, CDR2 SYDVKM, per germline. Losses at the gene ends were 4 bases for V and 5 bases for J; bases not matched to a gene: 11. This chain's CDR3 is CASSSPGQGLVETQYF. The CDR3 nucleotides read TGTGCCAGCAGTTCTCCGGGACAGGGTCTTGTTGAGACCCAGTACTTC.

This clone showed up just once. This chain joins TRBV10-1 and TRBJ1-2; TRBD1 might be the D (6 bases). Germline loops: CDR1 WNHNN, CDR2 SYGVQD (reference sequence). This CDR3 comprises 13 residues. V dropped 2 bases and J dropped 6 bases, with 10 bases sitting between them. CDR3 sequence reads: CASSEQQGHGYTF. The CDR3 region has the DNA TGCGCCAGCAGTGAGCAACAGGGCCATGGCTACACCTTC.

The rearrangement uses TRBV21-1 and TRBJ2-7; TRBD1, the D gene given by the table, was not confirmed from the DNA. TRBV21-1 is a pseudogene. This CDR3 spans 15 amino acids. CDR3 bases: TGTGCCAGCAGCAAAGCCCCGACACCTTTATACGAGCAGTACTTC. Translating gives CASSKAPTPLYEQYF.

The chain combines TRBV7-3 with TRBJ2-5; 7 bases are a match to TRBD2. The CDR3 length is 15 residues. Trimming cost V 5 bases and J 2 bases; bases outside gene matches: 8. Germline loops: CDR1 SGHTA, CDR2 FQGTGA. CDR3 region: CASSLLPSGQETQYF. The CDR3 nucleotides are TGTGCCAGCAGCCTACTGCCTAGCGGACAAGAGACCCAGTACTTC.

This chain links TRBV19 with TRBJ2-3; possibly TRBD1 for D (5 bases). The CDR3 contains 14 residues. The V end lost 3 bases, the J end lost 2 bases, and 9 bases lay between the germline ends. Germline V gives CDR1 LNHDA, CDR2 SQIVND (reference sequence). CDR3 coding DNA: TGTGCCAGTAGTATGGGGCTTTACACAGATACGCAGTATTTT. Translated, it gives CASSMGLYTDTQYF.

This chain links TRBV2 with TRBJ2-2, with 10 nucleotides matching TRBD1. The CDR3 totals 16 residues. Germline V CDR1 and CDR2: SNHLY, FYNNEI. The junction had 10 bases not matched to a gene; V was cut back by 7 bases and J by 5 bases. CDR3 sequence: CASKLWGQGITGELFF. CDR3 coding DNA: TGTGCCAGCAAACTTTGGGGACAGGGGATTACCGGGGAGCTGTTTTTT.

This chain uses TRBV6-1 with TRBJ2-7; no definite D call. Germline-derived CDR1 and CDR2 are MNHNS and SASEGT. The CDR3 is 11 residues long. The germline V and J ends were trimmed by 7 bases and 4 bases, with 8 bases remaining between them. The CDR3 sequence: CASILVYEQYF. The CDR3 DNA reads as TGTGCCAGCATCTTAGTGTACGAGCAGTACTTC.

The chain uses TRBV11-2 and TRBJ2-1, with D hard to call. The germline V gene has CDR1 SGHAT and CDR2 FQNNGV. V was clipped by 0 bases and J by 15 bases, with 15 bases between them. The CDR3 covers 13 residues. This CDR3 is CASSLDLADMPFF. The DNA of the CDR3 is TGTGCCAGCAGCTTAGATTTGGCAGATATGCCGTTCTTC.

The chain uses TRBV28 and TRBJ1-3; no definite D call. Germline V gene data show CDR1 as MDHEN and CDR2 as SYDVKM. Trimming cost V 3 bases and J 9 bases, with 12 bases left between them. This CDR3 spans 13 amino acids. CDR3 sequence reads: CASSFPDTFTIYF. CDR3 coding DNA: TGTGCCAGCAGTTTCCCCGACACCTTCACCATATATTTT.

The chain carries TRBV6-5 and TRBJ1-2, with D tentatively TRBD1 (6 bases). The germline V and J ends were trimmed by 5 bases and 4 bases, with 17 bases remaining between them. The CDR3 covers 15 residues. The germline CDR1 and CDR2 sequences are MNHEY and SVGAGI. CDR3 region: CASSNGGGEPYGYTF. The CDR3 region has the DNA TGTGCCAGCAGTAACGGAGGGGGGGAACCCTATGGCTACACCTTC.

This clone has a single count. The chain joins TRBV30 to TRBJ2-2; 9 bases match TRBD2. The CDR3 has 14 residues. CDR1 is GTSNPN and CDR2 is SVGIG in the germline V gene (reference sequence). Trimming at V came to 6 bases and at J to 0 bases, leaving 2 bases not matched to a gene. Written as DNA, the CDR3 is TGTGCCTGTCTAGCGGGGCCGAACACCGGGGAGCTGTTTTTT. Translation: CACLAGPNTGELFF.